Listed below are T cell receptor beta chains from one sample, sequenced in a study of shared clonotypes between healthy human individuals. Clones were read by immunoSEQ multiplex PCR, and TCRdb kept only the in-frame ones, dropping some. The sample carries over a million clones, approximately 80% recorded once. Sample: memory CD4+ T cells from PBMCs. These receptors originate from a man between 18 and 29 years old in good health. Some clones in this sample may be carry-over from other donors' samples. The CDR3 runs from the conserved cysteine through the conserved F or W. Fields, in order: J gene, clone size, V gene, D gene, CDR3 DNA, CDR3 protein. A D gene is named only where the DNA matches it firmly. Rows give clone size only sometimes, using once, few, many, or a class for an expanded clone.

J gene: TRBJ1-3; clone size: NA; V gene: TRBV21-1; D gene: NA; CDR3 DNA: TGTGCCAGCAGCAGCCGGGACAGTTCCTCCTCTGGAAACACCATATATTTT; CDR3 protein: CASSSRDSSSSGNTIYF
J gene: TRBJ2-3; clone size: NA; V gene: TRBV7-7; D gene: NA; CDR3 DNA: TGTGCCAGCAGCTCCCAACACCTCCCCGGGGCTAGTGCGTACTCTAGCACAGATACGCAGTATTTT; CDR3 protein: CASSSQHLPGASAYSSTDTQYF
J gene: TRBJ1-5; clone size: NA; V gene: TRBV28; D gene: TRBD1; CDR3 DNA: TGTGCCAGCAGTTCCCGGACAGGGGGCAATCAGCCCCAGCATTTT; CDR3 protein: CASSSRTGGNQPQHF
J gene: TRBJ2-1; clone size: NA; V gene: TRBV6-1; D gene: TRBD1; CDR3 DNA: TGTGCCAGCAGAACAGGGGGACACAATGAGCAGTTCTTC; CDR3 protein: CASRTGGHNEQFF
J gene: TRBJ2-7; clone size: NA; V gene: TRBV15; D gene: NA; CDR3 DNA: TGTGCCACCAGCAGAGATGGGTTGAACGAGCAGTACTTC; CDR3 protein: CATSRDGLNEQYF
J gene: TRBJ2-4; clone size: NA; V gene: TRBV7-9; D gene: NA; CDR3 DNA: TGTGCCAGCAGCTTAACGGACAGACTTCAGTACTTC; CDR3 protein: CASSLTDRLQYF
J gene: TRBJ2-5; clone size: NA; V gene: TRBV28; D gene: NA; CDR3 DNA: TGTGCCAGCAGTCCCCCTGGGAAGACCCAGTACTTC; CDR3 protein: CASSPPGKTQYF
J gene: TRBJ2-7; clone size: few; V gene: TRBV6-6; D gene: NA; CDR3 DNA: TGTGCCAGCAGTTCGCTGCAGGGAGGCTACGAGCAGTACTTC; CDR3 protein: CASSSLQGGYEQYF
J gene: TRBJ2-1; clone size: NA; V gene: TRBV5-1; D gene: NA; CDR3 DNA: TGCGCCAGCAGCTTGGGGCCCTCGGGGGCCTACAATGAGCAGTTCTTC; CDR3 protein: CASSLGPSGAYNEQFF
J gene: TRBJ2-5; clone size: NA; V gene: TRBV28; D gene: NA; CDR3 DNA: TGTGCCAGCAGCCCTCCAGGAGAGACCCAGTACTTC; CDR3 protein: CASSPPGETQYF
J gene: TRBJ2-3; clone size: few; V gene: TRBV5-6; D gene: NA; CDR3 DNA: TGTGCCAGCAGCTCACTAGCCGCCCTGGGAGATACGCAGTATTTT; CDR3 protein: CASSSLAALGDTQYF
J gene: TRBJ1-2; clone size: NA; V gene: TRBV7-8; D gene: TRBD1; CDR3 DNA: TGTGCCAGCAGCTTAGCGGACAGGGGGTATGGCTACACCTTC; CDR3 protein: CASSLADRGYGYTF
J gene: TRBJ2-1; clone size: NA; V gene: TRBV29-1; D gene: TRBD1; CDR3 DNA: TGCAGCGTGGATGGGACAGGCTCCTACAATGAGCAGTTCTTC; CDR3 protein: CSVDGTGSYNEQFF
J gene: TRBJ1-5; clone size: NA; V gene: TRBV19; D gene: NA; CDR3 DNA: TGTGCCAGTGAACAGGGAAGGGGCAATCAGCCCCAGCATTTT; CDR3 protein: CASEQGRGNQPQHF
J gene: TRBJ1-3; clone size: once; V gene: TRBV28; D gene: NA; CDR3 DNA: TGTGCCAGCAGCCCTAGGCCGGGCCCAAACACCATATATTTT; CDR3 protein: CASSPRPGPNTIYF
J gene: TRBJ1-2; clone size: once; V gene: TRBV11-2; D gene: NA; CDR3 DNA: TGTGCCAGCAGCGTCTCATCAGGATTTGGCTACACCTTC; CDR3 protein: CASSVSSGFGYTF
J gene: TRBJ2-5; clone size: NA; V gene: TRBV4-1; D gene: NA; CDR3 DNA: TGCGCCAGCAGCCAAGATACCGGGACACTCCAAGAGACCCAGTACTTC; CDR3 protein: CASSQDTGTLQETQYF
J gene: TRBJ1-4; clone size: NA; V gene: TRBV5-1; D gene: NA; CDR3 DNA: TGCGCCAGCAGCCGGGTTTATGATGAAAAACTGTTTTTT; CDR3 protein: CASSRVYDEKLFF
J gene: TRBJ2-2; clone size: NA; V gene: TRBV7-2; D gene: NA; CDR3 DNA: TGTGCCAGCAGCTTAGCTACGACCGGGGAGCTGTTTTTT; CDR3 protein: CASSLATTGELFF
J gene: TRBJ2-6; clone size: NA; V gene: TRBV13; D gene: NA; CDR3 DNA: TGTGCCAGCAGCTTAGTTGGCAGGGACTCTGGGGCCAACGTCCTGACTTTC; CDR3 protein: CASSLVGRDSGANVLTF
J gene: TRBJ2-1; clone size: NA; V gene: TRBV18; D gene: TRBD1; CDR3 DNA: TGTGCCAGCTCACCCCTGAGGGGACAGGGGGCTCATGAGCAGTTCTTC; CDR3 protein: CASSPLRGQGAHEQFF
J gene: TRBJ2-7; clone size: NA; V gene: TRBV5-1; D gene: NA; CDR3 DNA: TGCGCCAGCACCTCGGACCTCCTCAGCTACGAGCAGTACTTC; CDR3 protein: CASTSDLLSYEQYF
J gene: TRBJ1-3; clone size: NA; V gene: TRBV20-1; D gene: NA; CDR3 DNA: TGCAGTGCTAGCCTGGGAAACACCATATATTTT; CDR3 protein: CSASLGNTIYF
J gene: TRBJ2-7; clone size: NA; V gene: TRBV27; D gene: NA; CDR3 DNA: TGTGCCAGCAGTCCGACCTCCGGGGGGCGTAAGCAGTACTTC; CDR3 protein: CASSPTSGGRKQYF
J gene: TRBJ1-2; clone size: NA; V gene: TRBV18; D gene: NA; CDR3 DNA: TGTGCCAGCTCACCAAGGCAGTTACCCGGGACCCCGGCGGCCGGCTACACCTTC; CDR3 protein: CASSPRQLPGTPAAGYTF
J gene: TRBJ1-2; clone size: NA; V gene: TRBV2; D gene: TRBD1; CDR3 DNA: TGTGCCAGCCATCGGACGGGACAGGTCTATGGCTACACCTTC; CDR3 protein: CASHRTGQVYGYTF
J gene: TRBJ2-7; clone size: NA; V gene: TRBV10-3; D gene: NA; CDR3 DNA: TGTGCCATCAGTGAACGATTTGGTAGAACTAGCTCCTACGAGCAGTACTTC; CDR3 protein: CAISERFGRTSSYEQYF
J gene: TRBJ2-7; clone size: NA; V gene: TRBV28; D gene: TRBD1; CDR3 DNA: TGTGCCAGCAGTCGAGGGACAGGGACCTACGAGCAGTACTTC; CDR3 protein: CASSRGTGTYEQYF
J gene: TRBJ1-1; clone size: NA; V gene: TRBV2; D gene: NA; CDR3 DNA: TGTGCCAGCAGTGGACTGAGGAACACTGAAGCTTTCTTT; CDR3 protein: CASSGLRNTEAFF
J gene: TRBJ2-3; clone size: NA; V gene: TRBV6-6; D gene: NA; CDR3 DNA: TGTGCCAGCAGTTACTCGACTGGGTCAGATACGCAGTATTTT; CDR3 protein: CASSYSTGSDTQYF
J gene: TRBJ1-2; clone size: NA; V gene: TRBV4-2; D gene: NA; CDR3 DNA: TGTGCCAGCAGCCAAGATAGCCAGGGTGGCTACACCTTC; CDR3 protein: CASSQDSQGGYTF
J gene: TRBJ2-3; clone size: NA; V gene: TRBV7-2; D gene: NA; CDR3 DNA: TGTGCCAGCAGCTTAGGGGGGCAGCGGGGCACAGATACGCAGTATTTT; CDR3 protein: CASSLGGQRGTDTQYF
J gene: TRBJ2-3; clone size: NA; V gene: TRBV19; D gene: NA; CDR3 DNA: TGTGCCAGTGGGAAGGGGCAAGATACGCAGTATTTT; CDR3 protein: CASGKGQDTQYF
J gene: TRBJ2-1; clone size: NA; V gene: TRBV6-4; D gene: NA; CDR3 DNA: TGTGCCAGCCCTAGGACCCCATACAATGAGCAGTTCTTC; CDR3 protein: CASPRTPYNEQFF
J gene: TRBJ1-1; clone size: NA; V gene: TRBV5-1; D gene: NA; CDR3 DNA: TGCGCCAGCAGTTACCAGTCGGACAGGAACACTGAAGCTTTCTTT; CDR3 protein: CASSYQSDRNTEAFF
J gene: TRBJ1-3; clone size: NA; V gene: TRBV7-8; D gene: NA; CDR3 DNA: TGTGCCAGCAGCTTAGCCGGGACCGACACCATATATTTT; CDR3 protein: CASSLAGTDTIYF
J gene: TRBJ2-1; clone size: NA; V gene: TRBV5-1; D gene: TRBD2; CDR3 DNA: TGCGCCAGCAGCTTTAGCGGGAGTGGCTACAATGAGCAGTTCTTC; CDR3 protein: CASSFSGSGYNEQFF
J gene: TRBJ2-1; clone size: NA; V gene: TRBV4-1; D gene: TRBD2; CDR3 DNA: TGCGCCAGCAGCCAAAAGCGGGAGGCCTCAGGGGATGAGCAGTTCTTC; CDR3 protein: CASSQKREASGDEQFF